This entry concerns a single T cell receptor (beta chain). These data belong to a study of T cell responses to AZD1222 COVID-19 vaccine. V was pared by 7 bases and J by 7 bases, with 16 bases between. The CDR3 loop spans 13 amino acids. Germline CDR1 and CDR2: MNHEY and SVGAGI. Only in-frame clones appear in the TCRdb table, and some are missing; sequencing was by immunoSEQ multiplex PCR. The sample lists more than 150,000 clones, around nine tenths occurring once. This receptor was obtained from an adult who received the AZD1222 COVID-19 vaccine. The sequenced sample was peripheral blood, obtained 28 days after the second AZD1222 dose. The chain links TRBV6-5 to TRBJ1-1; D is unclear. Here the CDR3 reads CASTSNGLREAFF. CDR3 coding DNA: TGTGCCAGCACTTCGAACGGGTTGCGTGAAGCTTTCTTT.